These T cell receptor beta chains were read from a single sample in a study of T cells in Graves' hyperthyroidism and ophthalmopathy. TCRdb analysed the multiplex PCR reads with MiXCR anew, one entry per CDR3 protein. The sample holds nearly 600,000 distinct CDR3 sequences, over 11% seen once. Material for sequencing was blood. The receptors come from a woman between 25 and 40 years old with Graves' hyperthyroidism that later progressed to Graves' ophthalmopathy. CDR3s include the opening cysteine and the closing phenylalanine or tryptophan. Fields, in order: CDR3 protein, CDR3 DNA, V gene, J gene, D gene, clone size. A D gene is named only where the DNA matches it firmly. For some rows the clone size is stated as once, few or many, or as a class when expanded; others skip it.

CDR3aa: CANRGPYTVEQYF
CDR3nt: TGCGCCAACCGGGGGCCTTACACTGTCGAGCAGTACTTC
v_gene: TRBV4-3
j_gene: TRBJ2-7
d_gene: -
abundance: many

CDR3aa: CASSLVWGTYNEQFF
CDR3nt: TGTGCCAGCAGTTTAGTGTGGGGGACCTACAATGAGCAGTTCTTC
v_gene: TRBV28
j_gene: TRBJ2-1
d_gene: -
abundance: few

CDR3aa: CSAVVAREEQFF
CDR3nt: TGCAGCGCCGTCGTCGCCAGGGAAGAGCAGTTCTTC
v_gene: TRBV29-1
j_gene: TRBJ2-1
d_gene: -
abundance: -

CDR3aa: CASSEVLGPRTDTQYF
CDR3nt: TGTGCCAGCAGTGAAGTGTTAGGTCCCCGCACAGATACGCAGTATTTT
v_gene: TRBV6-1
j_gene: TRBJ2-3
d_gene: -
abundance: many

CDR3aa: CAWSIGEQYF
CDR3nt: TGTGCCTGGAGTATAGGGGAGCAGTACTTC
v_gene: TRBV30
j_gene: TRBJ2-7
d_gene: -
abundance: many

CDR3aa: CASSQGYMDSDYNEQFF
CDR3nt: TGCGCCAGCAGCCAAGGCTACATGGATAGCGACTACAATGAGCAGTTCTTC
v_gene: TRBV4-3
j_gene: TRBJ2-1
d_gene: -
abundance: few

CDR3aa: CATSDFGREATDTQYF
CDR3nt: TGTGCCACCAGTGATTTCGGGCGGGAGGCAACAGATACGCAGTATTTT
v_gene: TRBV24-1
j_gene: TRBJ2-3
d_gene: TRBD2
abundance: -

CDR3aa: CASSFGTTDSYEQYF
CDR3nt: TGTGCCAGCTCTTTTGGGACAACCGACTCCTACGAGCAGTACTTC
v_gene: TRBV18
j_gene: TRBJ2-7
d_gene: -
abundance: -

CDR3aa: CASSYSTDYTGELFF
CDR3nt: TGTGCCAGCAGTTACTCGACAGACTACACCGGGGAGCTGTTTTTT
v_gene: TRBV6-5
j_gene: TRBJ2-2
d_gene: -
abundance: -

CDR3aa: CASSYGQTEAFF
CDR3nt: TGTGCCAGCTCCTATGGACAGACTGAAGCTTTCTTT
v_gene: TRBV7-9
j_gene: TRBJ1-1
d_gene: -
abundance: -

CDR3aa: CASSFSSQSNEKLFF
CDR3nt: TGTGCCAGCAGCTTTTCGAGCCAGAGTAATGAAAAACTGTTTTTT
v_gene: TRBV7-2
j_gene: TRBJ1-4
d_gene: -
abundance: many

CDR3aa: CASSPTMNTEAFF
CDR3nt: TGTGCCAGCTCACCGACCATGAACACTGAAGCTTTCTTT
v_gene: TRBV18
j_gene: TRBJ1-1
d_gene: -
abundance: many

CDR3aa: CASSRTPSSYNEQFF
CDR3nt: TGTGCCAGCAGTAGGACGCCAAGCTCCTACAATGAGCAGTTCTTC
v_gene: TRBV6-1
j_gene: TRBJ2-1
d_gene: -
abundance: many

CDR3aa: CASSLSAGGQPQHF
CDR3nt: TGTGCCAGCAGCTTGTCAGCAGGGGGCCAGCCCCAGCATTTT
v_gene: TRBV5-6
j_gene: TRBJ1-5
d_gene: TRBD1
abundance: few

CDR3aa: CASGPRSPEETQYF
CDR3nt: TGCGCCAGCGGACCGCGGAGCCCGGAAGAGACCCAGTACTTC
v_gene: TRBV5-1
j_gene: TRBJ2-5
d_gene: -
abundance: -

CDR3aa: CASSGKPLGDEQYF
CDR3nt: TGTGCCAGCAGTGGTAAGCCCCTCGGGGACGAGCAGTACTTC
v_gene: TRBV2
j_gene: TRBJ2-7
d_gene: -
abundance: many

CDR3aa: CASSRGDGTDTQYF
CDR3nt: TGTGCCAGCAGTAGAGGTGACGGCACAGATACGCAGTATTTT
v_gene: TRBV28
j_gene: TRBJ2-3
d_gene: -
abundance: -

CDR3aa: CASSRGTSGMGEQFF
CDR3nt: TGTGCTAGCAGCCGTGGGACTAGCGGGATGGGTGAGCAGTTCTTC
v_gene: TRBV7-9
j_gene: TRBJ2-1
d_gene: TRBD2
abundance: -

CDR3aa: CASREAEVTEAFF
CDR3nt: TGTGCCAGTCGGGAAGCGGAGGTCACTGAAGCTTTCTTT
v_gene: TRBV2
j_gene: TRBJ1-1
d_gene: -
abundance: many

CDR3aa: CASSQGSFQETQYF
CDR3nt: TGTGCCAGCAGCCAAGGAAGTTTCCAAGAGACCCAGTACTTC
v_gene: TRBV3-1
j_gene: TRBJ2-5
d_gene: -
abundance: many

CDR3aa: CARGGTGYEQYF
CDR3nt: TGTGCCCGGGGGGGGACAGGCTACGAGCAGTACTTC
v_gene: TRBV30
j_gene: TRBJ2-7
d_gene: -
abundance: few

CDR3aa: CASSIRPAGDTGELFF
CDR3nt: TGTGCCAGCAGCATAAGACCAGCTGGGGACACCGGGGAGCTGTTTTTT
v_gene: TRBV7-8
j_gene: TRBJ2-2
d_gene: -
abundance: many

CDR3aa: CASSPGQGFSPLHF
CDR3nt: TGTGCCAGCTCACCGGGACAGGGTTTTTCACCCCTCCACTTT
v_gene: TRBV18
j_gene: TRBJ1-6
d_gene: TRBD1
abundance: many

CDR3aa: CASSLGAGDGYTF
CDR3nt: TGTGCCAGCTCACTGGGGGCAGGAGATGGCTACACCTTC
v_gene: TRBV18
j_gene: TRBJ1-2
d_gene: -
abundance: many

CDR3aa: CASSPSGTSYNEQFF
CDR3nt: TGTGCCAGCAGCCCTTCCGGGACAAGTTACAATGAGCAGTTCTTC
v_gene: TRBV5-8
j_gene: TRBJ2-1
d_gene: -
abundance: many

CDR3aa: CATSRDRLGREGVTEAFF
CDR3nt: TGTGCCACCAGCAGAGATCGGCTGGGCCGGGAGGGTGTCACTGAAGCTTTCTTT
v_gene: TRBV15
j_gene: TRBJ1-1
d_gene: -
abundance: many

CDR3aa: CASSPTGGAPNEQFF
CDR3nt: TGTGCCAGCAGTCCCACCGGCGGTGCGCCCAATGAGCAGTTCTTC
v_gene: TRBV12-3/TRBV12-4
j_gene: TRBJ2-1
d_gene: -
abundance: many

CDR3aa: CASSLASGVQFF
CDR3nt: TGTGCCAGCAGCTTGGCCTCGGGCGTGCAGTTCTTC
v_gene: TRBV5-6
j_gene: TRBJ2-1
d_gene: -
abundance: -

CDR3aa: CASTRYGTNTGELFF
CDR3nt: TGTGCCAGCACGCGGTACGGAACCAACACCGGGGAGCTGTTTTTT
v_gene: TRBV2
j_gene: TRBJ2-2
d_gene: -
abundance: -

CDR3aa: CSAKKSGGRPYNEQFF
CDR3nt: TGCAGTGCCAAAAAATCAGGGGGCCGTCCCTACAATGAGCAGTTCTTC
v_gene: TRBV20-1
j_gene: TRBJ2-1
d_gene: TRBD1
abundance: many

CDR3aa: CASSYSPGQGIYEQYF
CDR3nt: TGTGCCAGCAGTTACTCACCGGGACAGGGCATCTACGAGCAGTACTTC
v_gene: TRBV6-5
j_gene: TRBJ2-7
d_gene: TRBD1
abundance: many

CDR3aa: CASSLFQRGEQYF
CDR3nt: TGTGCCAGCAGTTTATTTCAGAGGGGCGAGCAGTACTTC
v_gene: TRBV28
j_gene: TRBJ2-7
d_gene: -
abundance: many

CDR3aa: CASSLGPESDTQYF
CDR3nt: TGTGCCAGCAGCTTAGGTCCAGAATCAGATACGCAGTATTTT
v_gene: TRBV11-3
j_gene: TRBJ2-3
d_gene: -
abundance: many

CDR3aa: CASSRSQDIFTDTQYF
CDR3nt: TGTGCCAGTAGTCGGAGCCAGGATATATTCACAGATACGCAGTATTTT
v_gene: TRBV19
j_gene: TRBJ2-3
d_gene: -
abundance: -

CDR3aa: CSARDLATGNTEAFF
CDR3nt: TGCAGTGCTAGAGATTTGGCGACAGGGAACACTGAAGCTTTCTTT
v_gene: TRBV20-1
j_gene: TRBJ1-1
d_gene: -
abundance: few

CDR3aa: CAWTGGTGGEAFF
CDR3nt: TGTGCCTGGACAGGGGGTACGGGTGGTGAAGCTTTCTTT
v_gene: TRBV30
j_gene: TRBJ1-1
d_gene: TRBD1
abundance: few

CDR3aa: CASSFRDRGVSYNEQFF
CDR3nt: TGTGCCAGCAGTTTTCGGGACAGGGGCGTGTCCTACAATGAGCAGTTCTTC
v_gene: TRBV28
j_gene: TRBJ2-1
d_gene: TRBD1
abundance: many

CDR3aa: CATSVSGYEQYF
CDR3nt: TGTGCCACCAGTGTAAGCGGTTACGAGCAGTACTTC
v_gene: TRBV24-1
j_gene: TRBJ2-7
d_gene: -
abundance: -

CDR3aa: CASSLQAGGTDTQYF
CDR3nt: TGCGCCAGCAGCTTGCAGGCTGGGGGCACAGATACGCAGTATTTT
v_gene: TRBV5-1
j_gene: TRBJ2-3
d_gene: -
abundance: many

CDR3aa: CTSSIRGYDEQYF
CDR3nt: TGTACCAGTAGTATCAGGGGGTACGACGAGCAGTACTTC
v_gene: TRBV19
j_gene: TRBJ2-7
d_gene: TRBD1
abundance: -

CDR3aa: CASSLLQGEETQYF
CDR3nt: TGTGCCAGCAGTTTATTACAGGGTGAAGAGACCCAGTACTTC
v_gene: TRBV27
j_gene: TRBJ2-5
d_gene: -
abundance: many

CDR3aa: CASSRQGANRYGYTF
CDR3nt: TGTGCCAGCAGCAGACAGGGGGCAAATAGGTATGGCTACACCTTC
v_gene: TRBV6-2/TRBV6-3
j_gene: TRBJ1-2
d_gene: TRBD1
abundance: -

CDR3aa: CASSSGTGTWTEAFF
CDR3nt: TGTGCCAGCAGCTCGGGGACAGGGACGTGGACTGAAGCTTTCTTT
v_gene: TRBV13
j_gene: TRBJ1-1
d_gene: TRBD1
abundance: many

CDR3aa: CASRQGARETQYF
CDR3nt: TGTGCCAGCAGACAGGGGGCGCGGGAGACCCAGTACTTC
v_gene: TRBV12-3/TRBV12-4
j_gene: TRBJ2-5
d_gene: TRBD1
abundance: many

CDR3aa: CASGTSGSTDTQYF
CDR3nt: TGTGCCAGTGGGACTAGCGGTAGCACAGATACGCAGTATTTT
v_gene: TRBV19
j_gene: TRBJ2-3
d_gene: TRBD2
abundance: many

CDR3aa: CASSPAKRRALQETQYF
CDR3nt: TGTGCCAGCAGCCCGGCGAAAAGGAGGGCGTTACAAGAGACCCAGTACTTC
v_gene: TRBV3-1
j_gene: TRBJ2-5
d_gene: -
abundance: many

CDR3aa: CASSEAGGGKYNEQFF
CDR3nt: TGTGCCAGCAGTGAAGCGGGGGGAGGAAAATACAATGAGCAGTTCTTC
v_gene: TRBV6-1
j_gene: TRBJ2-1
d_gene: -
abundance: many

CDR3aa: CASSPGPPNIQYF
CDR3nt: TGTGCCAGCAGTCCGGGACCACCAAACATTCAGTACTTC
v_gene: TRBV6-1
j_gene: TRBJ2-4
d_gene: -
abundance: few

CDR3aa: CATSDQGRRTETQYF
CDR3nt: TGTGCCACCAGTGATCAGGGACGACGAACGGAGACCCAGTACTTC
v_gene: TRBV24-1
j_gene: TRBJ2-5
d_gene: -
abundance: many